These T cell receptor beta chains were read from a single sample in a study of blood T cell repertoires in COVID-19. Some clones are missing from TCRdb's copy, which holds only in-frame ones; the method was immunoSEQ multiplex PCR. The sample lists roughly 200,000 clones; about nine tenths were seen once. Sequencing used peripheral blood. The source of these receptors is an elderly man with acute or convalescent COVID-19. The CDR3 runs from the conserved cysteine through the conserved F or W. A D gene is named only where the DNA matches it firmly. A row's size may be missing; if present it is once, few, many or a size class.

>TRBV5-1|.|TRBD1|TRBJ2-3
CASSLGTGGTDTQYF
TGCGCCAGCAGCTTAGGGACAGGGGGCACAGATACGCAGTATTTT
>TRBV9|.|.|TRBJ1-2
CASSGTRGGGIFWGYTF
TGTGCCAGCAGCGGCACCCGGGGGGGCGGCATTTTTTGGGGCTACACCTTC
>TRBV15|.|TRBD2|TRBJ2-1
CATSRDSWLAGLSSYNEQFF
TGTGCCACCAGCAGAGATTCTTGGCTAGCGGGTCTTAGCTCCTACAATGAGCAGTTCTTC
>TRBV20-1|.|.|TRBJ2-7
CSASHGTGSSYEQYF
TGCAGTGCTAGTCATGGGACTGGTAGCTCCTACGAGCAGTACTTC
>TRBV18|once|.|TRBJ1-4
CASSPQGLINEKLFF
TGTGCCAGCTCACCGCAGGGACTTATTAATGAAAAACTGTTTTTT
>TRBV7-9|few|.|TRBJ1-6
CASSARQIYSPLHF
TGTGCCAGCAGTGCGAGACAGATATATTCACCCCTCCACTTT
>TRBV20-1|.|.|TRBJ1-1
CSAREAAGAFF
TGCAGTGCTAGAGAGGCGGCCGGGGCTTTCTTT
>TRBV10-2|.|.|TRBJ1-4
CASRGGGNEKLFF
TGCGCCAGCAGGGGAGGGGGTAATGAAAAACTGTTTTTT
>TRBV4-1|once|TRBD1|TRBJ1-3
CASSQDRGTGSGNTIYF
TGCGCCAGCAGCCAAGATCGAGGGACAGGGTCGGGAAACACCATATATTTT
>TRBV27|.|TRBD2|TRBJ2-1
CASSLRGSGLYSHEQFF
TGTGCCAGCAGTTTAAGGGGTAGCGGGCTCTACAGCCATGAGCAGTTCTTC
>TRBV19|few|TRBD1|TRBJ1-2
CASRTTGTGSSYGYTF
TGTGCCAGTAGAACCACCGGGACAGGGAGCTCCTATGGCTACACCTTC
>TRBV10-3|.|TRBD2|TRBJ2-1
CAISGASGSYNEQFF
TGTGCCATCAGTGGCGCTAGCGGGAGCTACAATGAGCAGTTCTTC
>TRBV5-1|.|.|TRBJ1-1
CASSSQAYTEAFF
TGCGCCAGCAGCTCACAGGCTTACACTGAAGCTTTCTTT
>TRBV30|once|TRBD1|TRBJ2-5
CAWAGTVQETQYF
TGTGCCTGGGCAGGGACAGTACAAGAGACCCAGTACTTC
>TRBV2|.|.|TRBJ1-5
CASSGGRSWNQPQHF
TGTGCCAGCAGTGGGGGCCGAAGTTGGAATCAGCCCCAGCATTTT
>TRBV23-1|.|TRBD1|TRBJ2-7
CALPRGQGYYEQYF
TGCGCCCTTCCGAGGGGACAGGGGTACTACGAGCAGTACTTC
>TRBV6-6|.|TRBD2|TRBJ2-1
CASSYNLAGGFGEQFF
TGTGCCAGCAGTTACAATCTAGCGGGAGGGTTCGGTGAGCAGTTCTTC
>TRBV6-6|.|.|TRBJ1-1
CASFERNTEAFF
TGTGCCAGTTTTGAGAGGAACACTGAAGCTTTCTTT
>TRBV7-2|.|.|TRBJ2-5
CASSFYRDGETQYF
TGTGCCAGCAGCTTTTACAGGGATGGGGAGACCCAGTACTTC
>TRBV11-3|.|TRBD1|TRBJ2-2
CASSGTVTNTGELFF
TGTGCCAGCAGCGGGACAGTTACGAACACCGGGGAGCTGTTTTTT
>TRBV5-1|.|.|TRBJ2-3
CASSPSPGRANTDTQYF
TGCGCCAGCAGCCCAAGTCCGGGCAGGGCGAACACAGATACGCAGTATTTT
>TRBV7-6|.|.|TRBJ2-1
CASSYGGQVYNEQFF
TGTGCCAGCAGCTATGGGGGACAAGTCTACAATGAGCAGTTCTTC
>TRBV19|once|.|TRBJ1-6
CASRTTGANNSPLHF
TGTGCCAGTAGAACGACAGGTGCGAATAATTCACCCCTCCACTTT
>TRBV5-1|.|TRBD1|TRBJ2-1
CASSLTGGINEQFF
TGCGCCAGCAGCTTAACAGGGGGCATCAATGAGCAGTTCTTC
>TRBV7-3|.|TRBD1|TRBJ2-1
CASSLIGTGGYNEQFF
TGTGCCAGCAGCTTAATTGGGACAGGCGGTTACAATGAGCAGTTCTTC
>TRBV6-5|.|TRBD2|TRBJ2-3
CASRIAGGPDTQYF
TGTGCCAGCAGGATAGCGGGAGGCCCAGATACGCAGTATTTT
>TRBV29-1|.|TRBD1|TRBJ1-1
CSGTDRVGEAFF
TGCAGCGGGACGGACAGGGTAGGTGAAGCTTTCTTT
>TRBV18|.|.|TRBJ2-5
CASSGGLGETQYF
TGTGCCAGCTCAGGGGGACTTGGGGAGACCCAGTACTTC
>TRBV5-1|.|TRBD2|TRBJ2-2
CASSLASGIAGELFF
TGCGCCAGCAGCTTGGCTAGCGGGATAGCCGGGGAGCTGTTTTTT
>TRBV6-5|.|.|TRBJ1-4
CATSQGFTNEKLFF
TGTGCCACTTCCCAGGGATTCACTAATGAAAAACTGTTTTTT
>TRBV6-2/TRBV6-3|once|.|TRBJ1-4
CASSYSVDRAEKLFF
TGTGCCAGCAGTTACTCAGTGGACAGAGCCGAAAAACTGTTTTTT
>TRBV7-9|.|.|TRBJ2-7
CASSIHPGASSYEQYF
TGTGCCAGCAGCATTCACCCAGGGGCGAGCTCCTACGAGCAGTACTTC
>TRBV12-3/TRBV12-4|.|TRBD1|TRBJ2-5
CASSGQGEETQYF
TGTGCCAGCAGTGGCCAGGGGGAAGAGACCCAGTACTTC
>TRBV28|once|TRBD2|TRBJ2-7
CASSFLGLAGGHYEQYF
TGTGCCAGCAGTTTCCTAGGACTAGCGGGAGGGCATTACGAGCAGTACTTC
>TRBV18|.|TRBD1|TRBJ1-2
CASSPDRGLYGYTF
TGTGCCAGCTCACCCGACAGGGGGCTGTATGGCTACACCTTC
>TRBV2|.|.|TRBJ1-1
CASSGILNTEAFF
TGTGCCAGCAGTGGTATCTTGAACACTGAAGCTTTCTTT
>TRBV6-4|.|.|TRBJ2-3
CASSDETATTDTQYF
TGTGCCAGCAGTGATGAGACAGCCACCACAGATACGCAGTATTTT
>TRBV6-2/TRBV6-3|.|TRBD2|TRBJ2-7
CASSSGLAGGGEQYF
TGTGCCAGCAGTTCCGGACTAGCGGGAGGGGGCGAGCAGTACTTC
>TRBV7-6|.|.|TRBJ2-1
CASSRGGDGAYNEQFF
TGTGCCAGCAGCCGAGGAGGGGACGGAGCCTACAATGAGCAGTTCTTC
>TRBV7-9|.|.|TRBJ2-5
CASSLDSQETQYF
TGTGCCAGCAGCTTGGACAGCCAAGAGACCCAGTACTTC
>TRBV7-2|.|TRBD2|TRBJ2-1
CASSLVPTSGLYNEQFF
TGTGCCAGCAGCTTAGTACCGACTAGCGGGTTGTACAATGAGCAGTTCTTC
>TRBV6-5|.|TRBD1|TRBJ1-1
CASSLRDSENTEAFF
TGTGCCAGCAGTCTACGGGACAGCGAGAACACTGAAGCTTTCTTT
>TRBV18|.|.|TRBJ2-2
CASSQDTLRNTGELFF
TGTGCCAGCTCACAAGACACTTTACGGAACACCGGGGAGCTGTTTTTT
>TRBV30|.|TRBD2|TRBJ2-1
CAWSPMGLAGSNEQFF
TGTGCCTGGAGTCCTATGGGACTAGCGGGGAGTAATGAGCAGTTCTTC
>TRBV6-5|.|.|TRBJ1-5
CATRRDSNQPQHF
TGTGCCACCCGTCGGGACTCCAATCAGCCCCAGCATTTT
>TRBV7-3|.|TRBD1|TRBJ2-3
CASREQGARTDTQYF
TGTGCCAGCAGAGAACAGGGGGCGAGGACAGATACGCAGTATTTT
>TRBV20-1|.|TRBD2|TRBJ2-3
CSASPRWGSGTTDTQYF
TGCAGTGCTAGTCCCCGATGGGGTAGCGGGACCACAGATACGCAGTATTTT
>TRBV18|.|TRBD1|TRBJ2-1
CASSPTGASSYNEQFF
TGTGCCAGCTCACCGACAGGGGCTAGCTCCTACAATGAGCAGTTCTTC
>TRBV7-2|.|TRBD1|TRBJ1-1
CASSPRDRVAAFF
TGTGCCAGCAGCCCTCGGGACAGGGTAGCAGCTTTCTTT
>TRBV6-4|.|.|TRBJ2-2
CASIARPNTGELFF
TGTGCCAGCATAGCTAGGCCGAACACCGGGGAGCTGTTTTTT
>TRBV7-2|.|.|TRBJ2-7
CASSLTSSPSYEQYF
TGTGCCAGCAGCTTAACGTCTAGCCCATCCTACGAGCAGTACTTC
>TRBV3-1/TRBV3-2|.|.|TRBJ1-5
CASSQGDQPQHF
TGTGCCAGCAGCCAAGGAGATCAGCCCCAGCATTTT
>TRBV7-2|.|.|TRBJ2-4
CASSLDGRGIQYF
TGTGCCAGCAGCTTAGACGGTAGAGGCATTCAGTACTTC
>TRBV10-3|.|.|TRBJ1-1
CAISPQRNTEAFF
TGTGCCATCAGCCCACAGAGAAACACTGAAGCTTTCTTT
>TRBV9|.|.|TRBJ2-1
CASSPSVSYNEQFF
TGTGCCAGCAGCCCTAGCGTCTCCTACAATGAGCAGTTCTTC
>TRBV18|.|.|TRBJ2-6
CASSAGRGGANVLTF
TGTGCCAGCTCAGCCGGGAGAGGAGGGGCCAACGTCCTGACTTTC
>TRBV27|.|TRBD1|TRBJ1-5
CASSFGQGVSQPQHF
TGTGCCAGCAGTTTCGGGCAGGGGGTTAGTCAGCCCCAGCATTTT
>TRBV18|.|TRBD1|TRBJ1-2
CASSQPGQGDYGYTF
TGTGCCAGCTCCCAGCCGGGACAGGGGGACTATGGCTACACCTTC
>TRBV2|.|TRBD1|TRBJ1-1
CASVETGSLTEAFF
TGTGCCAGCGTTGAGACAGGGTCACTCACTGAAGCTTTCTTT